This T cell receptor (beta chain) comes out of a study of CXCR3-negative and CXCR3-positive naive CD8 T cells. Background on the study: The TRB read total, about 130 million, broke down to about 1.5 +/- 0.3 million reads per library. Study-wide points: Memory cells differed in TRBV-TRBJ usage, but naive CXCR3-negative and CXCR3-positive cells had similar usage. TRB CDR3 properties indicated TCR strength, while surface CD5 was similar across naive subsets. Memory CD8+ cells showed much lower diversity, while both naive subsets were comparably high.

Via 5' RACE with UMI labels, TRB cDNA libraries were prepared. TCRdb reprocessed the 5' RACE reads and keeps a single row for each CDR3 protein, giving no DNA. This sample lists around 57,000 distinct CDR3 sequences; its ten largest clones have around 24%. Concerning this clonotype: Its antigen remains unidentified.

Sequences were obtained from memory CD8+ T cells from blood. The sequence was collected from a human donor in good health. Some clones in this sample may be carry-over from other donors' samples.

CDR3 amino acids: CASSYENNEQFF. The rearrangement joins TRBV6-5 to TRBJ2-1. CDR1 MNHEY and CDR2 SVGAGI come from the germline V gene. The CDR3 length is 12 residues.